A single sample gave rise to the 12 T cell receptor beta chains below, sequenced in a study of CD8+CD57+ T cells in acquired aplastic anemia. Genomic DNA, serving as template, underwent TCR beta VDJ and CDR3 profiling. MiXCR was run by TCRdb on the reads, yielding one entry per CDR3 protein. The top ten hold about 2.9% of the sample, which has 150,000 or so distinct CDR3 sequences, roughly 50% seen once. The patients chosen for sequencing had shown expansion of CD8+CD57+ cells (detected by flow cytometry). The source material was sorted CD4+, CD8+, or CD8+CD57+ T cells (not recorded which) from PBMCs. The receptors were gathered from a human donor with aplastic anemia.

This sequence joins TRBV15 and TRBJ1-1, with 7 bases aligning to TRBD1. Germline CDR1 reads LNHNV; CDR2 reads YYDKDF (reference sequence). Losses at the gene ends were 0 bases for V and 4 bases for J; bases not matched to a gene: 8. The CDR3 loop spans 16 amino acids. The CDR3 DNA sequence: TGTGCCACCAGCAGAGATCGGTGGGACAGATCCACTGAAGCTTTCTTT. It specifies CATSRDRWDRSTEAFF.

This clonotype showed up many times. This sequence joins TRBV9 and TRBJ2-2; D gene ambiguous. CDR1 is SGDLS, CDR2 YYNGEE, per germline. The CDR3 sequence is 14 residues long. V lost 0 bases and J 7 bases, leaving 10 bases between the germline ends. The CDR3 DNA follows: TGTGCCAGCAGCGTAGCGTCCGGTATCGGGGAGCTGTTTTTT. It translates to CASSVASGIGELFF.

This clonotype was observed a few times. This rearrangement joins TRBV10-3 to TRBJ1-5; no clear D gene. This CDR3 is built from 13 residues. V lost 6 bases to trimming and J lost 1 base, with 7 bases between them. Germline lookup yields CDR1 ENHRY and CDR2 SYGVKD. This chain's CDR3 is CAISEGSNQPQHF. The CDR3 DNA reads TGTGCCATCAGCGAGGGAAGCAATCAGCCCCAGCATTTT.

In this sample, this clonotype turned up many times. This chain uses TRBV24-1 with TRBJ1-2; TRBD1 agrees at 10 bases. The CDR3 extends over 16 amino acids. With 7 bases clipped from V and 8 bases from J, the junction kept 15 bases outside the gene matches. The germline CDR1 and CDR2 sequences are KGHDR and SFDVKD. The CDR3 bases are TGTGCCACCAGATTATCCGGGACAGGGGCGGGTGACGGCTACACCTTC. It yields the protein CATRLSGTGAGDGYTF.

This clonotype was counted at least ten times. This rearrangement joins TRBV20-1 to TRBJ1-2; D gene ambiguous. This CDR3 comprises 13 residues. V was cut by 2 bases and J by 0 bases, with 7 bases left in between. The germline V gene encodes CDR1 DFQATT and CDR2 SNEGSKA (reference sequence). The CDR3 DNA is TGCAGTGCTAGAAACAGTTCTAACTATGGCTACACCTTC. Amino acid sequence: CSARNSSNYGYTF.

The chain uses TRBV20-1 and TRBJ2-1; D is uncertain. The V gene's germline CDR1 is DFQATT and CDR2 SNEGSKA (reference sequence). V was shortened by 4 bases and J by 5 bases, with 9 bases between the two germline ends. There are 12 residues in the CDR3. For the CDR3, the DNA is TGCAGTGCTAAGGACGGAGACAATGAGCAGTTCTTC. It codes for CSAKDGDNEQFF.

The table lists this clonotype with many counts. The chain links TRBV25-1 to TRBJ2-2; 10 nucleotides agree with TRBD1. CDR1 is MGHDK and CDR2 is SYGVNS in the germline V gene. This CDR3 comprises 15 residues. V lost 4 bases and J lost 6; bases outside the gene matches: 5. The CDR3 nucleotides read TGTGCCAGCAGTGGTGACAGGGGGCGAGCCGGGGAGCTGTTTTTT. As protein: CASSGDRGRAGELFF.

The V gene is TRBV25-1, the J gene TRBJ2-7; 10 bases match TRBD2. The DNA end lines up better with TRBJ2-1; the J call may be wrong. The CDR3 extends over 13 amino acids. CDR1 is MGHDK and CDR2 is SYGVNS in the germline V gene. The DNA of the CDR3 is TGTGCCAGCAGTGAGTGGACTAGCGGTGAGCAGTTCTTC. It yields the protein CASSEWTSGEQFF.

The chain recombines TRBV7-3 with TRBJ1-4, with 8 positions matching TRBD1. The CDR3 runs 13 residues. V lost 6 bases to trimming and J lost 7 bases; unmatched junction nucleotides: 4. CDR1 SGHTA and CDR2 FQGTGA come from the germline V gene. The CDR3 loop is CASSTGQVEKLFF. CDR3 coding DNA: TGTGCCAGCAGTACGGGACAGGTTGAAAAACTGTTTTTT. Using reference TRBV7-3 and TRBJ1-4 for the parts outside the CDR3, the full variable domain is GAGVSQTPSNKVTEKGKYVELRCDPISGHTALYWYRQSLGQGPEFLIYFQGTGAADDSGLPNDRFFAVRPEGSVSTLKIQRTERGDSAVYLCASSTGQVEKLFFGSGTQLSVL.

This clonotype was seen repeatedly, ten times or more. J is TRBJ1-3 and V is TRBV20-1, with D unclear. CDR3 length equals 14 residues. Trimming shortened V by 6 bases and J by 0 bases, and 12 bases separated the two germline ends. Germline values: CDR1 DFQATT, CDR2 SNEGSKA (reference sequence). The CDR3 region has the DNA TGCAGTGCCTTCGACACCCGCTCTGGAAACACCATATATTTT. It codes for CSAFDTRSGNTIYF.

The chain carries TRBV9 and TRBJ2-7; 9 bases are a match to TRBD1. Germline trimming cut 1 base from V and 3 bases from J; bases unmatched to any gene: 2. Germline V gene data show CDR1 as SGDLS and CDR2 as YYNGEE. CDR3 size: 14 residues. CDR3 nucleotides: TGTGCCAGCAGCGTATCGGGACAGGGCTACGAGCAGTACTTC. Amino acids: CASSVSGQGYEQYF.

V gene TRBV2 combines with J gene TRBJ2-7; 8 nucleotides align to TRBD1. Germline CDR1 and CDR2: SNHLY and FYNNEI. The CDR3 length is 14 residues. Trimming at V came to 1 base and at J to 2 bases, leaving 1 base not matched to a gene. The CDR3 loop reads CASSEGTGPYEQYV. CDR3 sequence (DNA): TGTGCCAGCAGTGAAGGGACAGGGCCCTACGAGCAGTACGTC.